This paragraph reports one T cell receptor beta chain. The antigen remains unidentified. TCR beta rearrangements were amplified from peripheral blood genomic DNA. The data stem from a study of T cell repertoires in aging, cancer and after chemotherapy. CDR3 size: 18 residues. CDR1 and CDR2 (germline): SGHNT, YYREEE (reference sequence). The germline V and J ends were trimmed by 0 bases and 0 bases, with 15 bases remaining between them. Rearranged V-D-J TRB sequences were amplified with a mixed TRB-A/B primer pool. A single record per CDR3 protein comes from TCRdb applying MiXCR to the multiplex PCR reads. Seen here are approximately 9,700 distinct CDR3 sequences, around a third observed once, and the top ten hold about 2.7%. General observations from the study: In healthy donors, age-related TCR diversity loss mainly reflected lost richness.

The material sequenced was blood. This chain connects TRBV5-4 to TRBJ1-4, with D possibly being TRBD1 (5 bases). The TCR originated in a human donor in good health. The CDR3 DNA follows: TGTGCCAGCAGCTTGGAGGCCAGGGCTGGATCAACTAATGAAAAACTGTTTTTT. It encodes CASSLEARAGSTNEKLFF.